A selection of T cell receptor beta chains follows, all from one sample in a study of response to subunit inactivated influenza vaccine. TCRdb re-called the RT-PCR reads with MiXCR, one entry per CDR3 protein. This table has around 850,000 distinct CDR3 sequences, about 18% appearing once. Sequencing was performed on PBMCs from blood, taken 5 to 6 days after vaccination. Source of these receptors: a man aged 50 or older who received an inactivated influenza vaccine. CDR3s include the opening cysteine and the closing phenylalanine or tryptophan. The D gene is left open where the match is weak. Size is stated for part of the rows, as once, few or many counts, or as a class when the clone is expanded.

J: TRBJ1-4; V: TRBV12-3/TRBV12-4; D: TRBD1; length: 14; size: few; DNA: TGTGCCAGCAGTTTTGACAGGGGGAGGGAAAAACTGTTTTTT; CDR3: CASSFDRGREKLFF
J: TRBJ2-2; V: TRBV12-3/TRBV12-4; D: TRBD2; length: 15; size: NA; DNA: TGTGCCAGCAGGCTAGCGGATACGAACACCGGGGAGCTGTTTTTT; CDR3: CASRLADTNTGELFF
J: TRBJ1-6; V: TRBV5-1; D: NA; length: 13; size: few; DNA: TGCGCCAGCATGGAGTCCTATAATTCACCCCTCCACTTT; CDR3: CASMESYNSPLHF
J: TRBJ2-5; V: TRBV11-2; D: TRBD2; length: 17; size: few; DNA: TGTGCCAGCAGCTTAGATTCGCTGGGAAGGACTAGCGGGACCGAGGGCTTC; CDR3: CASSLDSLGRTSGTEGF
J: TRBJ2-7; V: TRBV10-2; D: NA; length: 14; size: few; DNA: TGCGCCAGCAGTGAGGAGGGAGCGGTATACGAGCAGTACTTC; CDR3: CASSEEGAVYEQYF
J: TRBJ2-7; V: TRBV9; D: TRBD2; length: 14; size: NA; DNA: TGTGCCAGCAGTCTTAGCGGGAGTAAAGGCGAGCAGTACTTC; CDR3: CASSLSGSKGEQYF
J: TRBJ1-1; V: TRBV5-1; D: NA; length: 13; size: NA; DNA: TGCGCCAGCAGCTTTCAGGCGAACACTGAAGCTTTCTTT; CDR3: CASSFQANTEAFF
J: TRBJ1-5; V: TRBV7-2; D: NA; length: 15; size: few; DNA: TGTGCCAGCAGCTTCCGGGGGGAATTCAGTCAGCCCCAGCATTTT; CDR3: CASSFRGEFSQPQHF
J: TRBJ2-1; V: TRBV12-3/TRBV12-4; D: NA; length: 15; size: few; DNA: TGTGCCAGCAGTTTGGGGGGTCTAACTGCCAATGAGCAGTTCTTC; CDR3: CASSLGGLTANEQFF
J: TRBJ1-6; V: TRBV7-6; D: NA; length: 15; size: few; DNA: TGTGCCAGCAGCGCATTTGAAGAGGTGAATTCACCCCTCCACTTT; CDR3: CASSAFEEVNSPLHF
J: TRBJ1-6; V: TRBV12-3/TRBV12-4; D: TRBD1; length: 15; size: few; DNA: TGTGCCAGCACGCCGGCCGGGACAGGGAATTCACCCCTCCACTTT; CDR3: CASTPAGTGNSPLHF
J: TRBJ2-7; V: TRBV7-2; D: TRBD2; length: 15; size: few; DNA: TGTGCCAGCAGCTTAATAGCGGGAGAGGCCTACGAGCAGTACTTC; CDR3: CASSLIAGEAYEQYF
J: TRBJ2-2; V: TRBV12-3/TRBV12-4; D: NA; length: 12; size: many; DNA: TGTGCCAGCAGTTTCCGCACCGGGGAGCTGTTTTTT; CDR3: CASSFRTGELFF
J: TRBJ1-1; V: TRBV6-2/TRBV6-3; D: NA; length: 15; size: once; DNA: TGTGCCAGCAGTCTCCTCAAACAGGGGAACACTGAAGCTTTCTTT; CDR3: CASSLLKQGNTEAFF
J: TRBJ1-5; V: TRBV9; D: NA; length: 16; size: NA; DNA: TGTGCCAGCAGCGTAGAGGTCTTTACTGAAAACCAGCCCCAGCATTTT; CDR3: CASSVEVFTENQPQHF
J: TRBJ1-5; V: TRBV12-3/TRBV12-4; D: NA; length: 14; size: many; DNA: TGTGCCAGCAGTGCCGCGTATAGCAATCAGCCCCAGCATTTT; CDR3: CASSAAYSNQPQHF
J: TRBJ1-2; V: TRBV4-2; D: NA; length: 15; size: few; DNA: TGTGCCAGCAGCCAAGGGGGGGGGGATAACTATGGCTACACCTTC; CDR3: CASSQGGGDNYGYTF
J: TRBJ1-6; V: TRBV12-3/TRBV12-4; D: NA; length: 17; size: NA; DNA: TGTGCCAGCAGTTTCAGGGGCTGGGGAGTATGGAATTCACCCCTCCACTTT; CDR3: CASSFRGWGVWNSPLHF
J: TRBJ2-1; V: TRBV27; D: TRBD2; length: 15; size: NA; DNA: TGTGCCAGCAGTCCGACTAGCCGGGGAGGCAATGAGCAGTTCTTC; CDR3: CASSPTSRGGNEQFF
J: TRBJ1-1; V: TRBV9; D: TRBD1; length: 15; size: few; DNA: TGTGCCAGCAGCCCCGTTGACAGGGACGGTACTCTGGCTTTCTTT; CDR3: CASSPVDRDGTLAFF
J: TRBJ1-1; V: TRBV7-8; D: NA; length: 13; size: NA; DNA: TGTGCCAGCAGCGTCACCGGGATCACTGAAGTTTTCTTT; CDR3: CASSVTGITEVFF
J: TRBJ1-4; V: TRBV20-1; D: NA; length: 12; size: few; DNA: TGCAGTGCTAGGCCTAGTAATGAAAAACTGTTTTTT; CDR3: CSARPSNEKLFF
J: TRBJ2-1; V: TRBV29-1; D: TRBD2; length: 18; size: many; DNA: TGCAGCGTTGAACCGGGACTAGCGGGAAGGGAGGACTACAATGAGCAGTTCTTC; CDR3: CSVEPGLAGREDYNEQFF
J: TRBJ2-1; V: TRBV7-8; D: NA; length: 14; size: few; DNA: TGTGCCAGCAGCTTTCCGGGTCCTTACAATGAGCAGTTCTTC; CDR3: CASSFPGPYNEQFF
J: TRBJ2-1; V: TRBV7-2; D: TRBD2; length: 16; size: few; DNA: TGTGCCAGCAGCTTAGCGAGGGTAGCGGGAGGATACGAGCAGTTCTTC; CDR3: CASSLARVAGGYEQFF
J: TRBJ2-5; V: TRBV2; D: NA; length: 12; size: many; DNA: TGTGCCAGCAGTAGTCGTGGAGAGACCCAGTACTTC; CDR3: CASSSRGETQYF
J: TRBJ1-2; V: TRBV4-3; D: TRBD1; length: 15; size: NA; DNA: TGCGCCAGCAGCCAACCGGGACAGGGGACCTATGGCTACACCTTC; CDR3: CASSQPGQGTYGYTF
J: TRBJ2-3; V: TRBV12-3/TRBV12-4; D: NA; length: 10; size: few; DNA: TGTGCCAGCTCGATCCCCCTGCAGTATTTT; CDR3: CASSIPLQYF
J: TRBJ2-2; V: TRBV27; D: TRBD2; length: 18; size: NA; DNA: TGTGCCAGCAGTTTATCACGACTAGCGGGTGGCACCCCAGGGGAGCTGTTTTTT; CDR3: CASSLSRLAGGTPGELFF
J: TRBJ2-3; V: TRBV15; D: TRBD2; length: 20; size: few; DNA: TGTGCCACCAGCAGAGATCCCCCCGGGACTAGCGGGGGGTACACAGATACGCAGTATTTT; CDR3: CATSRDPPGTSGGYTDTQYF
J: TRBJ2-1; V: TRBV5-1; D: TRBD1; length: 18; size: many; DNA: TGCGCCAGCAGCAACCGACAGGGTTGGGTTATTCCCTACAATGAGCAGTTCTTC; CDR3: CASSNRQGWVIPYNEQFF
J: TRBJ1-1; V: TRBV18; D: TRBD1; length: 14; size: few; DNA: TGTGCCAGCTCACGGACAGGGGGCTCCACTGAAGCTTTCTTT; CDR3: CASSRTGGSTEAFF
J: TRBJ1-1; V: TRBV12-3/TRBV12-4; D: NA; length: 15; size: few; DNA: TGTGCCAGCAGTACGTCTTCGGGAGGGGTCACTGAAGCTTTCTTT; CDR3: CASSTSSGGVTEAFF
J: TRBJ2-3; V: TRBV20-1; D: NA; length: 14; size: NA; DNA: TGCAGTGCCGCAGGGAATTTTAGGGCAGATACGCAGTATTTT; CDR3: CSAAGNFRADTQYF
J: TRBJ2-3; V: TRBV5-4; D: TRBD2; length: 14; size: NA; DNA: TGTGCCAGCAGCCGAGGACTAGCCACAGATACGCAGTATTTT; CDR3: CASSRGLATDTQYF
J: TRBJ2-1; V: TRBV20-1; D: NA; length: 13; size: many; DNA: TGCAGTGCTAGTGAGGGTGTGAGGAATGAGCAGTTCTTC; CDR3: CSASEGVRNEQFF
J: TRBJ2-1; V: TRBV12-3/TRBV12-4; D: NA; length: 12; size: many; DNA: TGTGCCAGCAGTTTCAATGGGAATGAGCAGTTCTTC; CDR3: CASSFNGNEQFF
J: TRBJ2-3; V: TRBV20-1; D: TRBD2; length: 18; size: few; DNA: TGCAGTGCTAGAGACCTTCACCCACTAGCGACTAGCACAGATACGCAGTATTTT; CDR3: CSARDLHPLATSTDTQYF
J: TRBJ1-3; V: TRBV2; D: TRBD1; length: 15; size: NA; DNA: TGTGCCAGCAGTTACCAGGGGGCCAATGGAAACACCATATATTTT; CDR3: CASSYQGANGNTIYF
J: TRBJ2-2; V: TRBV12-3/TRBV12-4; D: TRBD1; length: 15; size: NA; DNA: TGTGCCAGCAGTAAGACAGGGGGCGTTACCGGGGAGCTGTTTTTT; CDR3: CASSKTGGVTGELFF
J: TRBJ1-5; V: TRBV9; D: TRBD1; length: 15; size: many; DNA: TGTGCCAGCAGCGTAGATTCGGGACAGGGTCAGCCCCAGCATTTT; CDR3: CASSVDSGQGQPQHF
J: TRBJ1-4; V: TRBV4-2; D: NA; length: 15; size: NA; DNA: TGTGCCAGCAGCCCCATGGGGGGGGCGGGTGAAAAACTGTTTTTT; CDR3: CASSPMGGAGEKLFF
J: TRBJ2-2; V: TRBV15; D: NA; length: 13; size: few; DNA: TGTGCCACCAGCAACGCTTACACCGGGGAGCTGTTTTTT; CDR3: CATSNAYTGELFF
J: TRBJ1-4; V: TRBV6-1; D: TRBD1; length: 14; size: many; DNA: TGTGCCAGCAGGCCAACAGGGGGTCGGGAAAAACTGTTTTTT; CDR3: CASRPTGGREKLFF